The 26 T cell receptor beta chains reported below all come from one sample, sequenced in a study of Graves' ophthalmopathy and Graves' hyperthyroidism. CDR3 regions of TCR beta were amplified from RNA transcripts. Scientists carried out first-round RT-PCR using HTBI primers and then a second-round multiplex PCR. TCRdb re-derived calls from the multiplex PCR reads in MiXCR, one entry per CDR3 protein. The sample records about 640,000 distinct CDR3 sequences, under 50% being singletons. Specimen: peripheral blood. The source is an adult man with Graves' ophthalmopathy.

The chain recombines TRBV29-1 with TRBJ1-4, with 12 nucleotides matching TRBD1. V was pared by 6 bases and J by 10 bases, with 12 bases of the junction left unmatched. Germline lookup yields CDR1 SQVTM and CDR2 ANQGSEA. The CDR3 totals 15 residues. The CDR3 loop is CSVGTPGTGGGKLFF. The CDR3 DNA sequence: TGCAGCGTGGGCACTCCCGGGACAGGGGGCGGAAAACTGTTTTTT.

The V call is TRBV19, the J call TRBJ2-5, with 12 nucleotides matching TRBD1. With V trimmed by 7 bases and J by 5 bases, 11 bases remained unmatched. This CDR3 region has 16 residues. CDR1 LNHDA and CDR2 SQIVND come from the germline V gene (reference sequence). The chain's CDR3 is CASTNRGTGGEETQYF. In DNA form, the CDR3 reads TGTGCCAGTACTAACCGAGGGACAGGGGGCGAGGAGACCCAGTACTTC.

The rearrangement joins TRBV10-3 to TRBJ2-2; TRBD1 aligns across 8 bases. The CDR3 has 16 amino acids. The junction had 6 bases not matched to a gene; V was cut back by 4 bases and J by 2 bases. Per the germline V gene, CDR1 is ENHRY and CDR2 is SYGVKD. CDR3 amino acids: CAISGPGQVNTGELFF. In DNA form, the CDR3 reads TGTGCCATCAGTGGGCCGGGACAGGTCAACACCGGGGAGCTGTTTTTT.

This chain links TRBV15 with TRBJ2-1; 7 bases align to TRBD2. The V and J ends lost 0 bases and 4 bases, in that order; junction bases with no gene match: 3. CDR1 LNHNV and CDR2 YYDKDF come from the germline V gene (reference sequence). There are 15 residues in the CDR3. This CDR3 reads CATSRDVGGYNEQFF. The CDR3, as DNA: TGTGCCACCAGCAGAGATGTGGGAGGGTACAATGAGCAGTTCTTC.

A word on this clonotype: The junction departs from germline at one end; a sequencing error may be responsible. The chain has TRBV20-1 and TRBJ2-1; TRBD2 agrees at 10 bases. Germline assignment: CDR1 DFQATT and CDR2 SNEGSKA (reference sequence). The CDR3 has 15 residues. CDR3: CSATSGRSSYNGQFF. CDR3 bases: TGCAGTGCTACTAGCGGGAGAAGCTCCTACAATGGGCAGTTCTTC.

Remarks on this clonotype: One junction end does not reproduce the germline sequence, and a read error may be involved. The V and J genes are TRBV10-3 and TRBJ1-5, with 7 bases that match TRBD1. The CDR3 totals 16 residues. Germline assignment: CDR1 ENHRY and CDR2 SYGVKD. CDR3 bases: TGTGCCAGCAGTTACCAAAGGGGGCCGGGCAATCAGCCCCAGCATTTT. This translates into CASSYQRGPGNQPQHF.

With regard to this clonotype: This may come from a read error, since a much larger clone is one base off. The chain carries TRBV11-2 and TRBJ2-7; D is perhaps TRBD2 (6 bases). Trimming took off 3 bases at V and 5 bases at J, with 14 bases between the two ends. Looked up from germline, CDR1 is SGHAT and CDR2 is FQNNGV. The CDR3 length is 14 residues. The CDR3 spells CASSFERRGHEQYF. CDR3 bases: TGTGCCAGCAGCTTCGAAAGGCGGGGCCACGAGCAGTACTTC.

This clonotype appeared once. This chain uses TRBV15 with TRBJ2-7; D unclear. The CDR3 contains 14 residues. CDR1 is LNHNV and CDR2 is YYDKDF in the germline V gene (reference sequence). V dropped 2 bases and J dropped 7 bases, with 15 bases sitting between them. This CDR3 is CATSRSMETGEQYF. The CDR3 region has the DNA TGTGCCACCAGCAGATCTATGGAGACCGGGGAGCAGTACTTC.

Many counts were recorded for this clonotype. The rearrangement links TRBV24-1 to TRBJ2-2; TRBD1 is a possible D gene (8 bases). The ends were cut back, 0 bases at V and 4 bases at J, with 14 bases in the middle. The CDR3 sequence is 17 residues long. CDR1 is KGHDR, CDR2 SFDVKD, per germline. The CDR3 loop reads CATSDLGQGGTTGELFF. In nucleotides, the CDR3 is TGTGCCACCAGTGATTTGGGACAGGGAGGGACCACCGGGGAGCTGTTTTTT.

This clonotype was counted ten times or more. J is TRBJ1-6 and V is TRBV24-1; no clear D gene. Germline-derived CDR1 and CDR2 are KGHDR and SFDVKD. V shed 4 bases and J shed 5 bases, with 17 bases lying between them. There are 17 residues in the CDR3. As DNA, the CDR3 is TGTGCCACCAGTGACTTCCGGGCAGAAATTGATAATTCACCCCTCCACTTT. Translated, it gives CATSDFRAEIDNSPLHF.

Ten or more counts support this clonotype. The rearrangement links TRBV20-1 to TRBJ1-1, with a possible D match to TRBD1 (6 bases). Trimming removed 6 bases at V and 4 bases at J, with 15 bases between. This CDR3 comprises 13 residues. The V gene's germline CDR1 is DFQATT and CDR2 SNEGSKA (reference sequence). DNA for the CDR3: TGCAGTGCGCGGGACATGGCGGGCACTGAAGCTTTCTTT. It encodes CSARDMAGTEAFF.

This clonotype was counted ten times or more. As DNA, the CDR3 is TGTGCCAGCAGCCTGACGGGGTCTGGGGTTAATTCACCCCTCCACTTT. It specifies CASSLTGSGVNSPLHF. The genes are TRBV11-2 and TRBJ1-6; D is ambiguous. Germline V gene sequence: CDR1 SGHAT, CDR2 FQNNGV. V was pared by 5 bases and J by 6 bases, with 17 bases between. The CDR3 covers 16 residues.

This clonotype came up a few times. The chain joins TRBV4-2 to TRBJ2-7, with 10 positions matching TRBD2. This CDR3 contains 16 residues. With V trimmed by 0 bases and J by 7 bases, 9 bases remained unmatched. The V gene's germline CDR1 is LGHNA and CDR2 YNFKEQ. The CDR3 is CASSQEGAGGPGEQYF. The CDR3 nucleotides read TGTGCCAGCAGCCAAGAAGGAGCGGGAGGGCCTGGGGAGCAGTACTTC.

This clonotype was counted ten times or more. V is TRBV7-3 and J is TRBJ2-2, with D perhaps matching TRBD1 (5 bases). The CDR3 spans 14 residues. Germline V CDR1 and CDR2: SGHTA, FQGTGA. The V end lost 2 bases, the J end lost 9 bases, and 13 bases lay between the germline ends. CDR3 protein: CASSLAGYGRELFF. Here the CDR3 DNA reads TGTGCCAGCAGCTTAGCAGGGTACGGTCGGGAGCTGTTTTTT.

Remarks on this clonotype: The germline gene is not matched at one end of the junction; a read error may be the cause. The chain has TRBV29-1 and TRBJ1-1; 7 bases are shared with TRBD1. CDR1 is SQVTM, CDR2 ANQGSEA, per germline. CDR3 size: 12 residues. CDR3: CAGGGTALEAFF. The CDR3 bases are TGTGCCGGGGGCGGGACAGCACTTGAAGCTTTCTTT.

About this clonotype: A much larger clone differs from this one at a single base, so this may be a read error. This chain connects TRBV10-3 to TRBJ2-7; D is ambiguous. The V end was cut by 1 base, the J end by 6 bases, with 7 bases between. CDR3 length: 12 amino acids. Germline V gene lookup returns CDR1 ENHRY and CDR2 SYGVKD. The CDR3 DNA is TGTGCCATCAGTGAGTTAGGCGGCGAGCAGTACTTC. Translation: CAISELGGEQYF.

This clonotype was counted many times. In DNA form, the CDR3 reads TGTGCCAGCGCTAAGTCGGCGGTCACTGGGGCCAACGTCCTGACTTTC. This sequence encodes CASAKSAVTGANVLTF. The gene calls are TRBV7-6 and TRBJ2-6; D not resolved. CDR1 is SGHVS, CDR2 FNYEAQ, per germline. The V end was cut by 8 bases, the J end by 2 bases, with 16 bases between. The CDR3 is made up of 16 amino acids.

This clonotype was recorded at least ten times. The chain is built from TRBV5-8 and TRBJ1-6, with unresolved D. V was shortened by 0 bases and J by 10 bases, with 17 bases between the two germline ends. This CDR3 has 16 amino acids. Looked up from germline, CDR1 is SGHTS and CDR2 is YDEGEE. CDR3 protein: CASSLGAPGRGSPLHF. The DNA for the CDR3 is TGTGCCAGCAGCTTGGGTGCGCCGGGGAGAGGGTCACCCCTCCACTTT.

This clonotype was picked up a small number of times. The CDR3 nucleotides read TGTGCCTGGAGGCGGAAAGGGCTAGGAGGCTACACCTTC. Its protein is CAWRRKGLGGYTF. The chain joins TRBV30 to TRBJ1-2; no firm D call. The CDR3 runs 13 residues. V lost 3 bases and J lost 8, with 16 bases in between. The germline V gene has CDR1 GTSNPN and CDR2 SVGIG (reference sequence).

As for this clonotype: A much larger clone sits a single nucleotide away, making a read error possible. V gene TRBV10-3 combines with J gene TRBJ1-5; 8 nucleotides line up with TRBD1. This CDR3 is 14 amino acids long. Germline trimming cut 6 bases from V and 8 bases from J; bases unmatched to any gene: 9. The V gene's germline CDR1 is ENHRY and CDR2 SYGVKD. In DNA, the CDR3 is TGTGCCATCAGCAGGCGGACAGGGAGGGAGCCCCAGCATTTT. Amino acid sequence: CAISRRTGREPQHF.

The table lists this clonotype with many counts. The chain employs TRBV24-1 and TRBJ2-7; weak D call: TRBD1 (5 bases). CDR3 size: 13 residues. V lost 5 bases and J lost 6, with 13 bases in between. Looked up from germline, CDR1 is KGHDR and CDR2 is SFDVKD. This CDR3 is CATSAAGDSEQYF. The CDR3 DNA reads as TGTGCCACCAGTGCTGCTGGAGACAGCGAGCAGTACTTC.

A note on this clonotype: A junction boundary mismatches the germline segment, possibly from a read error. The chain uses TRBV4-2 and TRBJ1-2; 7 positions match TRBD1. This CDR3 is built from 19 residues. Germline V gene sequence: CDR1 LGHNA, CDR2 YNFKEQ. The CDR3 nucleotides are TGTGCCAGCAGCCAAGATCTCAGACAGGGCGGGCGCAGGACGTGTGGCTACACTTTC. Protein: CASSQDLRQGGRRTCGYTF.

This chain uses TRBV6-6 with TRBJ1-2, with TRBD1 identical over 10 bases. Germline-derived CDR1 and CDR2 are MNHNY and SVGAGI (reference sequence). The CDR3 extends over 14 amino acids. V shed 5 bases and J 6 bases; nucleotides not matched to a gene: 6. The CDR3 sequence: CASSHPGTGDGYTF. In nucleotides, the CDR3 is TGTGCCAGCAGTCATCCCGGGACAGGGGATGGCTACACCTTC.

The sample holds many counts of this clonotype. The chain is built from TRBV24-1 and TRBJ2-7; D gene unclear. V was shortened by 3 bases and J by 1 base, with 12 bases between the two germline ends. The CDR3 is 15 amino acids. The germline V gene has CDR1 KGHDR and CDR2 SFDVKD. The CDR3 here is CATSDGPPSSYEQYF. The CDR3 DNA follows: TGTGCCACCAGTGATGGGCCTCCGTCATCCTACGAGCAGTACTTC.

DNA of the CDR3: TGTGCCAGCAGGGGGTTCGGAGCACCCCTCCACTTT. Encoded protein: CASRGFGAPLHF. This rearrangement joins TRBV28 to TRBJ1-6, with unresolved D. CDR1 MDHEN and CDR2 SYDVKM come from the germline V gene. The V gene lost 6 bases and the J gene lost 11 bases, with 11 bases spanning the gap. The CDR3 totals 12 residues.

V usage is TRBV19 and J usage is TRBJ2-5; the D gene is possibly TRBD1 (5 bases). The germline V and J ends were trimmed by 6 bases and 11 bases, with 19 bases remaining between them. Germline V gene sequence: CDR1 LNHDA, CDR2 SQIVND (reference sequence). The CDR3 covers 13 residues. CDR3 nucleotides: TGTGCCAGTAGAAGGGGCCAGGCAGATACGCAGTACTTC. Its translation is CASRRGQADTQYF.